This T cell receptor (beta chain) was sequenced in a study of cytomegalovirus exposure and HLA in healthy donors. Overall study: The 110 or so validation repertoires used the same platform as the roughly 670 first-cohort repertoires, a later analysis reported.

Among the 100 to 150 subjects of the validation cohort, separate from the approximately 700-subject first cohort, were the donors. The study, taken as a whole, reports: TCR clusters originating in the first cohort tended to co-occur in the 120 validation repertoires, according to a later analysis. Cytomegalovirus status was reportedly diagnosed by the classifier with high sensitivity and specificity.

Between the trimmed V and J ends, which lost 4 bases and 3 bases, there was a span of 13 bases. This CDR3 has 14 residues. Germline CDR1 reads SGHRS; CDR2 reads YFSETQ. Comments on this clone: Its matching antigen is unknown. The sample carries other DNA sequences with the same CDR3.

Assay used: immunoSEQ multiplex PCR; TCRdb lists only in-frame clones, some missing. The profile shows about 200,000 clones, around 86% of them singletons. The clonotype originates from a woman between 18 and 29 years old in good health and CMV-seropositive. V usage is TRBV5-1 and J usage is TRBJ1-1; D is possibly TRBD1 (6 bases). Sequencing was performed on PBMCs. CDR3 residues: CASSPRGGDTEAFF. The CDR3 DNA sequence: TGCGCCAGCAGCCCCAGGGGAGGGGACACTGAAGCTTTCTTT.